These 22 T cell receptor beta chains were sequenced from one sample in a study of tumor and adjacent non-tumor tissue in lung cancer. No cell sorting was done before RNA was extracted from the tissue. Three rounds of nested PCR, following a modified ARM-PCR protocol, produced the TCRbeta library. TCRdb re-called the multiplex PCR reads with MiXCR, one entry per CDR3 protein. The sample comprises some 200,000 distinct CDR3 sequences, less than 80% of which are singletons, and approximately 26% rests with the top ten. Material: lung tumor tissue. The source of these receptors is a man in his 60s with non-small cell lung cancer.

The chain is built from TRBV20-1 and TRBJ2-3; TRBD1 matches at 11 bases. Germline CDR1 reads DFQATT; CDR2 reads SNEGSKA (reference sequence). The CDR3 consists of 15 residues. Trimming cost V 5 bases and J 1 base; bases outside gene matches: 5. The CDR3 nucleotides read TGCAGTGCTGGGGACAGGGGGAAGGGCACAGATACGCAGTATTTT. Amino acids: CSAGDRGKGTDTQYF.

This chain connects TRBV5-4 to TRBJ1-4; D not resolved. The germline CDR1 and CDR2 sequences are SGHNT and YYREEE (reference sequence). The V end was cut by 5 bases, the J end by 8 bases, with 19 bases between. CDR3 length equals 15 residues. CDR3 loop: CASRVHGAVREKLFF. The CDR3, as DNA: TGTGCCAGCAGAGTACACGGTGCAGTTCGGGAAAAACTGTTTTTT.

Regarding this clonotype: One junction end disagrees with the germline gene, perhaps due to a read error. The J gene is TRBJ2-5, the V gene TRBV11-2; D possibly corresponds to TRBD1 (6 bases). The CDR3 length is 15 residues. Looked up from germline, CDR1 is SGHAT and CDR2 is FQNNGV. The CDR3 here is CASSLVGGYQEAQYF. The CDR3 DNA reads TGTGCCAGTAGCTTAGTAGGGGGTTACCAAGAGGCCCAGTACTTC.

This clonotype came up a few times. This sequence may be a read error, since a much larger clone differs from it by one base. V is TRBV20-1 and J is TRBJ1-1; D is unclear. CDR3 size: 11 residues. CDR1 and CDR2 (germline): DFQATT, SNEGSKA (reference sequence). CDR3 region: CSARGGPEALF. CDR3 nucleotides: TGCAGTGCTAGAGGTGGCCCTGAAGCTCTCTTT.

Points on this clonotype: A much larger clone lies one base from this, so it may be a read error. The gene calls are TRBV4-3 and TRBJ1-4; TRBD1 is a possible D gene (6 bases). CDR1 LGHNA and CDR2 YSLEER come from the germline V gene. CDR3 length: 17 residues. In DNA form, the CDR3 reads TGCGCCACCAGCCAAGACCCGGGACACGACTCTAATGAAAAACTGTTTTTT. Translated, it gives CATSQDPGHDSNEKLFF.

This sequence joins TRBV4-1 and TRBJ1-2, with 8 bases matching TRBD1. Germline loops: CDR1 MGHRA, CDR2 YSYEKL. The CDR3 totals 13 residues. The V and J ends lost 3 bases and 4 bases, in that order; junction bases with no gene match: 1. This chain's CDR3 is CASSHGQGYGYTF. In DNA form, the CDR3 reads TGCGCCAGCAGCCACGGACAGGGCTATGGCTACACCTTC.

This clonotype showed up just a few times. The rearrangement links TRBV6-5 to TRBJ1-5, with TRBD1 matching over 7 bases. Germline assignment: CDR1 MNHEY and CDR2 SVGAGI. V lost 6 bases, J lost 3 bases, and 5 bases stayed unmatched. The CDR3 totals 14 residues. CDR3 in amino acids: CASRSGQINQPQHF. Here the CDR3 DNA reads TGTGCCAGCAGGTCGGGACAGATCAATCAGCCCCAGCATTTT.

About this clonotype itself: Mismatch with germline at one junction end may stem from a read error. The chain recombines TRBV20-1 with TRBJ2-7, with D uncertain. Per the germline V gene, CDR1 is DFQATT and CDR2 is SNEGSKA (reference sequence). There are 11 residues in the CDR3. The CDR3 region is CSVREDYEQYF. The DNA of the CDR3 is TGCAGTGTTAGAGAAGATTACGAGCAGTACTTC.

Remarks on this clonotype: Since a much larger clone is just one base distant, this may be a read error. The chain carries TRBV29-1 and TRBJ2-1; D gene uncertain. V shed 4 bases and J shed 0 bases, with 7 bases lying between them. The germline CDR1 and CDR2 sequences are SQVTM and ANQGSEA. This CDR3 region has 13 residues. This chain's CDR3 is CSVVENSYNEQFF. The CDR3 nucleotides are TGCAGCGTTGTCGAGAACTCCTACAATGAGCAGTTCTTC.

In regard to this clonotype: Sequence at one end of the junction differs from germline and may be a read error. V gene TRBV11-3 combines with J gene TRBJ2-1; D unclear. Germline CDR1 and CDR2: SGHNT and YENEEA. This CDR3 is 14 amino acids long. The chain's CDR3 is CTSRWSGPDNEQFF. The CDR3 nucleotides read TGTACCAGCAGATGGAGTGGGCCGGACAATGAGCAGTTCTTC.

Concerning this clonotype: Lacking the conserved final phenylalanine or tryptophan, this CDR3 likely reflects a read error. The rearrangement joins TRBV4-3 to TRBJ2-1, with 11 bases matching TRBD2. Germline loops: CDR1 LGHNA, CDR2 YSLEER. Trimming at V came to 2 bases and at J to 8 bases, leaving 8 bases not matched to a gene. This CDR3 contains 16 residues. Here the CDR3 DNA reads TGCGCCAGCAGCCAAACGCCTAGCGGGAGGCTCTATGAGCAGTTCTTA. Translation: CASSQTPSGRLYEQFL.

This clonotype has a single count. It may be a read error: a sequence one base away is much more abundant. This chain uses TRBV10-2 with TRBJ1-1; D uncertain. This CDR3 comprises 12 residues. CDR1 is WSHSY and CDR2 is SAAADI in the germline V gene. CDR3 amino acids: CARSDPNTEAFF. CDR3 in DNA: TGCGCCCGCAGTGATCCGAACACTGAAGCTTTCTTT.

To note about this clonotype: Possible read error: a much larger clone is one base away. The chain joins TRBV20-1 to TRBJ2-1; D gene uncertain. With 3 bases removed from V and 3 bases from J, the gap between germline ends came to 12 bases. The CDR3 contains 14 residues. CDR1 is DFQATT and CDR2 is SNEGSKA in the germline V gene (reference sequence). CDR3 in amino acids: CSARDSLCYNEQFF. CDR3 sequence (DNA): TGCAGTGCTAGGGATTCCCTCTGCTACAATGAGCAGTTCTTC.

This clonotype appeared once. One end of the junction is discordant with germline, which a read error may explain. V usage is TRBV6-2 or TRBV6-3 and J usage is TRBJ2-1, with a possible D match to TRBD2 (5 bases). Germline V gives CDR1 MNHEY, CDR2 SVGEGT. The CDR3 is made up of 19 amino acids. The CDR3 sequence: CASSYHSSGARGPLNEQFF. The CDR3 DNA reads TGTGCCAGCAGTTATCACTCGAGCGGAGCGCGAGGGCCCCTGAATGAGCAATTCTTC.

V is TRBV6-6 and J is TRBJ1-1; 9 bases are shared with TRBD1. With V trimmed by 2 bases and J by 11 bases, 12 bases remained unmatched. The germline V gene encodes CDR1 MNHNY and CDR2 SVGAGI (reference sequence). The CDR3 consists of 15 residues. The CDR3, as DNA: TGTGCCAGCAGTTACGTTCACAGGGGGCTTGGTGAGGCTTTCTTT. It encodes CASSYVHRGLGEAFF.

This chain uses TRBV11-2 with TRBJ2-3; weak D call: TRBD2 (5 bases). V was shortened by 11 bases and J by 2 bases, with 17 bases between the two germline ends. The germline V gene has CDR1 SGHAT and CDR2 FQNNGV. This CDR3 spans 14 amino acids. The CDR3 sequence is CARSDRGVTDTQYF. As DNA, the CDR3 is TGTGCCCGTAGCGACCGCGGAGTCACAGATACGCAGTATTTT.

The chain joins TRBV6-5 to TRBJ1-5; no definite D call. V was shortened by 4 bases and J by 0 bases, with 10 bases between the two germline ends. The CDR3 length is 15 residues. The germline V gene encodes CDR1 MNHEY and CDR2 SVGAGI. Written as DNA, the CDR3 is TGTGCCAGCAGTTCATATGTGAATAGCAATCAGCCCCAGCATTTT. Translation: CASSSYVNSNQPQHF.

Worth noting for this clonotype: This may stem from a read error, because a much larger clone lies one nucleotide away. The chain has TRBV6-5 and TRBJ1-5; the match to TRBD1 covers 10 bases. Germline V gene data show CDR1 as MNHEY and CDR2 as SVGAGI. The CDR3 is 14 residues long. Here the CDR3 reads CDSKPGQGSQPQHF. The CDR3 nucleotides read TGTGACAGCAAACCGGGACAGGGGAGTCAGCCCCAGCATTTT.

The CDR3 spells CASRRRTQLTIYF. DNA of the CDR3: TGTGCCAGCCGTCGTCGAACTCAGCTCACCATATATTTT. The chain recombines TRBV6-9 with TRBJ1-3, with D uncertain. The CDR3 consists of 13 residues. Germline CDR1 is MNHGY and CDR2 is SVAAGI. Trimming cost V 8 bases and J 9 bases, with 17 bases left between them.

This clonotype was seen more than once but under ten times. The rearrangement joins TRBV28 to TRBJ1-4; D gene uncertain. The CDR3 length is 13 residues. Trimming removed 8 bases from V and 8 bases from J, with 15 bases in between. Germline CDR1 and CDR2: MDHEN and SYDVKM. The DNA for the CDR3 is TGTGCCAGCTTGCCCCCGGGTACCGAAAAACTGTTTTTT. Residues: CASLPPGTEKLFF.

The CDR3 sequence is CASSLEHQSYEQYF. The CDR3 DNA reads TGTGCCAGCAGTTTGGAACACCAGTCCTACGAGCAGTACTTC. The chain links TRBV12-3 or TRBV12-4 to TRBJ2-7; D gene unclear. There are 14 residues in the CDR3. Trimming pared 3 bases from V and 1 base from J, leaving 10 bases between.

Comment on this clonotype: Mismatch with germline at one junction end may stem from a read error. The chain recombines TRBV6-1 with TRBJ1-1; D unresolved. CDR3 length equals 15 residues. The germline V gene encodes CDR1 MNHNS and CDR2 SASEGT. Here the CDR3 reads CASREAGGLGTEAFF. In DNA, the CDR3 is TGTGCCAGCAGGGAAGCGGGAGGGTTGGGCACTGAAGCTTTCTTT.